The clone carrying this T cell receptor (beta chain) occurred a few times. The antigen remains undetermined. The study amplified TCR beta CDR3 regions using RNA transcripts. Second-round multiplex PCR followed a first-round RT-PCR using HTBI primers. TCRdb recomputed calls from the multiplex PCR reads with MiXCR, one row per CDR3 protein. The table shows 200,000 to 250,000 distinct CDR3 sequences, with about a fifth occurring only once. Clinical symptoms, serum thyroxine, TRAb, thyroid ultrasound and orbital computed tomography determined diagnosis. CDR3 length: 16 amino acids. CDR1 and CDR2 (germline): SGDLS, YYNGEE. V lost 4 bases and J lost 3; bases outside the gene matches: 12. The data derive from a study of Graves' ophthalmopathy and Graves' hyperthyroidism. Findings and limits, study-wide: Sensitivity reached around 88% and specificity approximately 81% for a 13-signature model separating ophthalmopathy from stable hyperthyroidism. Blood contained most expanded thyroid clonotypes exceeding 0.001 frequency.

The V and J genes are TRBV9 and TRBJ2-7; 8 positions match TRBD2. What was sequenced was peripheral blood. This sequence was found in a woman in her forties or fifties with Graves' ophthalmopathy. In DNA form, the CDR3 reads TGTGCCAGCAGCCGGGAGGGCCTTGCTGAATTCTACGAGCAGTACTTC. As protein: CASSREGLAEFYEQYF.